The T cell receptor beta chain under discussion was sequenced for a study of T cell changes during pregnancy in multiple sclerosis. Sequencing was performed with immunoSEQ multiplex PCR; in TCRdb, only in-frame clones are kept and a portion is missing. Of around 31,000 clones listed, around 87% were seen once; the top ten hold under 0.75%. The TCR originated in a female donor in good health, enrolled as a control in a pregnancy study. The sequencing used CD4+ T cells from peripheral blood mononuclear cells, collected in the third trimester of pregnancy.

DNA for the CDR3: TGTGCCAGCTCACCACAGGGGCTATCTGAAGCTTTCTTT. Its translation is CASSPQGLSEAFF. This chain links TRBV18 with TRBJ1-1; TRBD1 is a possible D gene (5 bases). This CDR3 contains 13 residues. Germline V lookup: CDR1 KGHSH, CDR2 LQKENI. The germline V and J ends were trimmed by 1 base and 6 bases, with 9 bases remaining between them.